This TCR beta chain was sequenced in a study of technical replicates of blood from four donors. The method was immunoSEQ multiplex PCR; TCRdb's version includes in-frame clones alone and lacks a portion of them. The sample holds roughly 90,000 clones, less than 96% seen once. The V gene lost 1 base and the J gene lost 5 bases, with 20 bases spanning the gap. CDR1 and CDR2 from the germline V gene are SGHDT and YYEEEE. The CDR3 contains 17 residues. The sequence was obtained from a human donor in good health. The chain couples TRBV5-6 to TRBJ2-3; D might be TRBD2 (5 bases). The sample consisted of T cells isolated from PBMCs. CDR3 in DNA: TGTGCCAGCAGCTTGTTAGCTAGCTTCCTCGAAAGAGATACGCAGTATTTT. Encoded protein: CASSLLASFLERDTQYF.